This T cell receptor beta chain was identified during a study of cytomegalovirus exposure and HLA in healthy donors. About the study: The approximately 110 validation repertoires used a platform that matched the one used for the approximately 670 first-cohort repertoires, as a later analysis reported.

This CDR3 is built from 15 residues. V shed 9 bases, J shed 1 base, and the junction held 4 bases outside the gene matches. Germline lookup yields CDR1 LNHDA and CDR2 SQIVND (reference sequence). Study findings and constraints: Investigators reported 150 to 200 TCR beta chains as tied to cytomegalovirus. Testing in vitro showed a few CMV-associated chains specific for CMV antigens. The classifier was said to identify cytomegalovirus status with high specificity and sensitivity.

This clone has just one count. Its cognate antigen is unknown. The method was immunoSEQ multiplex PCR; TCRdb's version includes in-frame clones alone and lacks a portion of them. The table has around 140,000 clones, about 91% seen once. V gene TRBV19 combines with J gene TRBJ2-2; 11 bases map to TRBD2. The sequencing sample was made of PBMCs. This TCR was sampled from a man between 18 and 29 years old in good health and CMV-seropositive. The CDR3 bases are TGTGCCAGGGGGGGGACTAGCGGGAACACCGGGGAGCTGTTTTTT. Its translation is CARGGTSGNTGELFF. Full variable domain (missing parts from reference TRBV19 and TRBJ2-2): DGGITQSPKYLFRKEGQNVTLSCEQNLNHDAMYWYRQDPGQGLRLIYYSQIVNDFQKGDIAEGYSVSREKKESFPLTVTSAQKNPTAFYLCARGGTSGNTGELFFGEGSRLTVL.